A single sample gave rise to the 2 T cell receptor beta chains below, sequenced in a study of cytomegalovirus exposure and HLA in healthy donors (TCRdb year 2017). Library preparation employed the immunoSEQ multiplex PCR assay. For the multiplex PCR, a mixture combining 60 forward primers for TCR Vbeta segments and 13 reverse primers for TCR Jbeta segments was used. Here the immuneACCESS table is served through TCRdb, limited to in-frame sequences with V and J called. Missing clones are a known gap in these copies; in checked studies unresolved V genes cover under half, and the rest lacks a known reason. The sample table shows about 95,000 clones, and about four fifths are seen once. The ten largest clones take up about a tenth of the sample. Sequenced: PBMCs. These receptors all stem from a man between 18 and 35 years old in good health and CMV-seropositive.

CDR3 residues: CSVLGLISGANVLTF. CDR3 nucleotide sequence: TGCAGCGTTCTAGGACTCATCTCTGGGGCCAACGTCCTGACTTTC. This sequence joins TRBV29-1 and TRBJ2-6, with D possibly TRBD2 on 5 matching bases. The CDR3 consists of 15 residues. Germline lookup yields CDR1 SQVTM and CDR2 ANQGSEA. Trimming took 5 bases from V and 0 from J, leaving 11 bases between them.

The chain combines TRBV28 with TRBJ1-5; D remains unclear. The CDR3 spans 12 residues. The germline V and J ends were trimmed by 3 bases and 10 bases, with 10 bases remaining between them. In germline, CDR1 is MDHEN, CDR2 SYDVKM. CDR3 amino acids: CASSFTVTPQHF. CDR3 sequence (DNA): TGTGCCAGCAGTTTTACGGTAACTCCCCAGCATTTT.